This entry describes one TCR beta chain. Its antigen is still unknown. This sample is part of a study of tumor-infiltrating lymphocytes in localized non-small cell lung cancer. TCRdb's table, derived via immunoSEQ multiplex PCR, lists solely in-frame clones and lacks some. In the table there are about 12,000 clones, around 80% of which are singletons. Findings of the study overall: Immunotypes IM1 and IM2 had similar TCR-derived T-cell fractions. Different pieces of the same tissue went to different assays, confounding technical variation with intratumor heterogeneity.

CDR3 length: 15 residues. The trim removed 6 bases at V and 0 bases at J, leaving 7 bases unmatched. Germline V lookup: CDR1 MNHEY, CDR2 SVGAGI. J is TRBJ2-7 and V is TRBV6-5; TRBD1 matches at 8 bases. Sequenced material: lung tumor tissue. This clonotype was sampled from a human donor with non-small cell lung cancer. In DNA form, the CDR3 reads TGTGCCAGCAGAACAGGGGGTTGGAGCTCCTACGAGCAGTACTTC. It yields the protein CASRTGGWSSYEQYF.